These 21 T cell receptor beta chains share one sample of origin, sequenced in a study of blood T cell repertoires in COVID-19. The assay was immunoSEQ multiplex PCR, and TCRdb's table has in-frame clones only and misses some. The table includes around 250,000 clones, about 82% detected once. Sequencing input: peripheral blood. The source of these receptors is a man older than 75 with acute or convalescent COVID-19.

The chain combines TRBV4-2 with TRBJ2-5; 10 bases fit TRBD1. Germline CDR1 and CDR2: LGHNA and YNFKEQ. CDR3 length: 15 amino acids. V gave up 0 bases and J gave up 6 bases; unmatched junction bases: 4. The CDR3 coding sequence is TGTGCCAGCAGCCAAGATGGGGACAGGGGAAAGACCCAGTACTTC. Translation: CASSQDGDRGKTQYF.

The genes are TRBV6-2 or TRBV6-3 and TRBJ2-3; TRBD1 matches 7 bases. Germline assignment: CDR1 MNHEY and CDR2 SVGEGT. Trimming removed 4 bases from V and 3 bases from J; junction bases left unmatched: 10. The CDR3 contains 16 residues. The CDR3 DNA reads TGTGCCAGCAGTTCCGTTATCGACAGGGTAACAGATACGCAGTATTTT. This codes for CASSSVIDRVTDTQYF.

This chain joins TRBV18 and TRBJ1-1; D remains ambiguous. There are 12 residues in the CDR3. Per germline, CDR1 KGHSH and CDR2 LQKENI. V was pared by 1 base and J by 4 bases, with 4 bases between. The CDR3 is CASSPLSTEAFF. The CDR3 bases are TGTGCCAGCTCACCACTGAGCACTGAAGCTTTCTTT. Supplemented by reference TRBV18 and TRBJ1-1, the full variable domain reads NAGVMQNPRHLVRRRGQEARLRCSPMKGHSHVYWYRQLPEEGLKFMVYLQKENIIDESGMPKERFSAEFPKEGPSILRIQQVVRGDSAAYFCASSPLSTEAFFGQGTRLTVV.

The V call is TRBV27, the J call TRBJ1-5; TRBD1 matches 7 bases. Germline V gene data show CDR1 as MNHEY and CDR2 as SMNVEV (reference sequence). The V and J ends lost 5 bases and 6 bases, in that order; junction bases with no gene match: 7. This CDR3 spans 14 amino acids. The CDR3 reads CASSPFPGGQPQHF. Here the CDR3 DNA reads TGTGCCAGCAGTCCCTTCCCAGGGGGTCAGCCCCAGCATTTT.

Note on this clone: The germline gene is not matched at one end of the junction; a read error may be the cause. The rearrangement uses TRBV7-7 and TRBJ2-5, with TRBD1 identical over 12 bases. Germline V gene data show CDR1 as SSHAT and CDR2 as FNYEAQ (reference sequence). The CDR3 is 17 residues long. CDR3 nucleotides: TGTGCTAGCAGCTTAGTAGTCCCGGGACAGGGGGCAGAGACCCAGTACTTC. As protein: CASSLVVPGQGAETQYF. The variable domain in full, with the rest retrieved from reference TRBV7-7 and TRBJ2-5, is GAGVSQSPRYKVTKRGQDVTLRCDPISSHATLYWYQQALGQGPEFLTYFNYEAQPDKSGLPSDRFSAERPEGSISTLTIQRTEQRDSAMYRCASSLVVPGQGAETQYFGPGTRLLVL.

V gene TRBV11-3 combines with J gene TRBJ2-3, with D unclear. V was clipped by 0 bases and J by 0 bases, with 7 bases between them. Germline CDR1 SGHNT, CDR2 YENEEA. This CDR3 comprises 15 residues. In DNA, the CDR3 is TGTGCCAGCAGCTTAGATTTCTTGAGCACAGATACGCAGTATTTT. It is translated as CASSLDFLSTDTQYF.

The rearrangement joins TRBV5-1 to TRBJ1-2; 12 bases are shared with TRBD1. CDR1 and CDR2 from the germline V gene are SGHRS and YFSETQ. The V gene end was trimmed by 4 bases and the J gene end by 6 bases; junction bases not matched to a gene: 19. The CDR3 loop spans 19 amino acids. CDR3: CASSPTGQGARFSPNGYTF. For the CDR3, the DNA is TGCGCCAGCAGCCCAACGGGACAGGGGGCGCGGTTCTCTCCCAATGGCTACACCTTC.

A word on this clone: The sample holds other DNA sequences that translate to the same CDR3. The chain joins TRBV19 to TRBJ1-5, with a tentative D call TRBD1 (5 bases). The CDR3 spans 14 residues. Trimming pared 4 bases from V and 0 bases from J, leaving 7 bases between. CDR1 and CDR2 from the germline V gene are LNHDA and SQIVND (reference sequence). This CDR3 reads CASSTQGSNQPQHF. The CDR3 coding sequence is TGTGCCAGTAGTACTCAGGGTAGCAATCAGCCCCAGCATTTT.

The chain joins TRBV7-9 to TRBJ2-2; TRBD2 is a possible D gene (6 bases). Trimming removed 3 bases from V and 6 bases from J, with 14 bases in between. The length of the CDR3 is 15 residues. CDR1 SEHNR and CDR2 FQNEAQ come from the germline V gene (reference sequence). CDR3 residues: CASSFGSPAAGELFF. The CDR3 nucleotides are TGTGCCAGCAGCTTCGGGAGTCCCGCCGCCGGGGAGCTGTTTTTT.

This chain uses TRBV5-4 with TRBJ2-7; D not certain. The V end was cut by 0 bases, the J end by 9 bases, with 13 bases between. CDR3 length equals 13 residues. Per germline, CDR1 SGHNT and CDR2 YYREEE (reference sequence). CDR3 protein: CASSLGESPGQYF. The CDR3 DNA follows: TGTGCCAGCAGCTTGGGAGAGAGCCCCGGGCAGTACTTC.

The chain joins TRBV5-1 to TRBJ1-2; D is ambiguous. The CDR3 totals 15 residues. Looked up from germline, CDR1 is SGHRS and CDR2 is YFSETQ. The V and J ends lost 0 bases and 4 bases respectively, with 13 bases between them. The CDR3 here is CASSLASDGAYGYTF. CDR3 nucleotides: TGCGCCAGCAGCTTGGCTTCGGATGGAGCCTATGGCTACACCTTC.

This chain joins TRBV24-1 and TRBJ2-2, with D possibly TRBD1 on 6 matching bases. Trimming took 7 bases from V and 0 from J, leaving 8 bases between them. The CDR3 length is 14 residues. Germline values: CDR1 KGHDR, CDR2 SFDVKD. CDR3 in DNA: TGTGCCACCAGACAGGGACCGAACACCGGGGAGCTGTTTTTT. Protein: CATRQGPNTGELFF.

This clone was picked up a small number of times. The genes are TRBV9 and TRBJ1-6; weak D call: TRBD1 (6 bases). Trimming removed 0 bases at V and 11 bases at J, with 9 bases between. The germline CDR1 and CDR2 sequences are SGDLS and YYNGEE. This CDR3 is 13 amino acids long. The CDR3 loop reads CASSVGDKAPLHF. CDR3 coding DNA: TGTGCCAGCAGCGTAGGGGACAAAGCACCCCTCCACTTT.

J is TRBJ2-7 and V is TRBV11-1; D unclear. V was pared by 5 bases and J by 3 bases, with 11 bases between. This CDR3 has 13 amino acids. Germline V gives CDR1 SGHAT, CDR2 FQDESV (reference sequence). CDR3 protein: CASSPKFGYEQYF. The DNA of the CDR3 is TGTGCCAGCAGCCCCAAGTTCGGCTACGAGCAGTACTTC.

The chain couples TRBV5-1 to TRBJ2-5, with 9 bases matching TRBD2. V was clipped by 0 bases and J by 4 bases; unmatched bases: 7. Germline V gene data show CDR1 as SGHRS and CDR2 as YFSETQ. CDR3 length: 16 residues. The CDR3 region is CASSLALRGGGETQYF. In DNA form, the CDR3 reads TGCGCCAGCAGCTTGGCCTTGCGGGGGGGCGGAGAGACCCAGTACTTC.

V usage is TRBV2 and J usage is TRBJ1-2; TRBD1 matches at 8 bases. J gave up 7 bases and V 6 bases, and 10 bases lay outside the gene matches. This CDR3 region has 14 residues. CDR1 is SNHLY and CDR2 is FYNNEI in the germline V gene. Here the CDR3 DNA reads TGTGCCAGCAGCCCGGGACAGGACCTCTCTGGCTACACCTTC. Protein: CASSPGQDLSGYTF.

CDR3 in DNA: TGTGCCAGCAGTCCAACCGGGACAGGGAACAATGAGCAGTTCTTC. Protein: CASSPTGTGNNEQFF. This chain links TRBV6-2 or TRBV6-3 with TRBJ2-1; 9 bases agree with TRBD1. The germline CDR1 and CDR2 sequences are MNHEY and SVGEGT. The CDR3 is 15 amino acids. V lost 5 bases to trimming and J lost 5 bases; unmatched junction nucleotides: 7.

The table lists this clone with a few counts. Other nucleotide sequences in the sample specify the same CDR3. The J gene is TRBJ1-5, the V gene TRBV3-1 (or the pseudogene TRBV3-2), with D unresolved. V lost 1 base and J 0 bases, leaving 4 bases between the germline ends. The V gene's germline CDR1 is LGHDT and CDR2 YNNKEL (reference sequence). The CDR3 has 14 residues. The CDR3 DNA follows: TGTGCCAGCAGCCAAGCTGTTAGCAATCAGCCCCAGCATTTT. Translated: CASSQAVSNQPQHF.

CDR3 nucleotide sequence: TGCGCCAGCAGCCAACTGTTGACAGGCGGGTATAGCAATCAGCCCCAGCATTTT. Translating it yields CASSQLLTGGYSNQPQHF. The rearrangement links TRBV4-1 to TRBJ1-5, with D tentatively TRBD1 (6 bases). Trimming pared 2 bases from V and 0 bases from J, leaving 17 bases between. CDR3 length: 18 residues. The germline V gene has CDR1 MGHRA and CDR2 YSYEKL.

This clone was counted a single time. The V call is TRBV5-1, the J call TRBJ2-5; D gene unclear. The germline V and J ends were trimmed by 1 base and 2 bases, with 6 bases remaining between them. This CDR3 contains 13 residues. CDR1 and CDR2 (germline): SGHRS, YFSETQ. The CDR3 nucleotides read TGCGCCAGCAGCTTGATACAGCAAGAGACCCAGTACTTC. Amino acid sequence: CASSLIQQETQYF.

The gene calls are TRBV5-4 and TRBJ2-2; 7 nucleotides agree with TRBD2. This CDR3 has 16 residues. V shed 4 bases and J 6 bases; nucleotides not matched to a gene: 12. CDR1 is SGHNT and CDR2 is YYREEE in the germline V gene (reference sequence). CDR3 sequence: CASSQLTSQIAGELFF. The CDR3 DNA sequence: TGTGCCAGCAGCCAACTGACTAGCCAAATTGCCGGGGAGCTGTTTTTT.